The clone carrying this T cell receptor (beta chain) was counted many times. Its cognate antigen is unknown. This specimen belongs to a study of response to subunit inactivated influenza vaccine. General study results and limits: It was suggested by the authors that few new T cells are recruited by each seasonal influenza vaccination.

MiXCR, run by TCRdb on the RT-PCR reads, gives a single entry per CDR3 protein. The repertoire holds 500,000 or so distinct CDR3 sequences, with 16% as singletons. This sample comprised CD4+ T cells sorted from PBMCs, obtained around 2 years after vaccination. The TCR sequence derives from a man between 50 and 69 years old who received an inactivated influenza vaccine.

CDR3 sequence (DNA): TGTGCCAGCAGCCACCAGGCGGGCTCTGGGGCCAACGTCCTGACTTTC. Its protein product is CASSHQAGSGANVLTF. The rearrangement uses TRBV3-1 and TRBJ2-6; maybe TRBD2 (5 bases). Germline lookup yields CDR1 LGHDT and CDR2 YNNKEL (reference sequence). This CDR3 has 16 residues. The germline V and J ends were trimmed by 3 bases and 0 bases, with 9 bases remaining between them. The variable domain in full, completed from reference TRBV3-1 and TRBJ2-6, reads DTAVSQTPKYLVTQMGNDKSIKCEQNLGHDTMYWYKQDSKKFLKIMFSYNNKELIINETVPNRFSPKSPDKAHLNLHINSLELGDSAVYFCASSHQAGSGANVLTFGAGSRLTVL.